This TCR beta chain was retrieved from a study of CD8+CD57+ T cells in acquired aplastic anemia. CDR3 length: 14 residues. The V gene's germline CDR1 is SGHAT and CDR2 FQDESV (reference sequence). V was pared by 9 bases and J by 1 base, with 5 bases of the junction left unmatched. The use of genomic DNA as template underpinned the TCR beta VDJ and CDR3 profiling. One entry per CDR3 protein, called by TCRdb with MiXCR from the reads. The sample lists about 180,000 distinct CDR3 sequences, around 45% occurring once. The sample taken for sequencing was sorted CD4+, CD8+, or CD8+CD57+ T cells (not recorded which) from PBMCs. This receptor was identified in a human donor in good health. This chain links TRBV11-1 with TRBJ2-1; 8 bases fit TRBD1. CDR3 sequence: CASGQGQSYNEQFF. The CDR3 nucleotides read TGTGCCAGTGGACAGGGCCAATCCTACAATGAGCAGTTCTTC.